Listed here are 31 T cell receptor beta chains from one sample, sequenced in a study of shared clonotypes between healthy human individuals. Clones were sequenced by immunoSEQ multiplex PCR, and TCRdb holds only the in-frame ones, with some missing. The sample carries about 800,000 clones, around 96% recorded once. CD45RO-negative cells were positively selected for CCR7, leaving out terminally differentiated effector memory CD45RA+ cells. The sequencing input was naive CD8+ T cells sorted from blood. The receptors derive from a man aged 25-45 years in good health.

The J gene is TRBJ2-1, the V gene TRBV15; D is possibly TRBD1 or TRBD2 (6 bases each). Germline V gene lookup returns CDR1 LNHNV and CDR2 YYDKDF (reference sequence). This CDR3 contains 20 residues. V was pared by 3 bases and J by 7 bases, with 31 bases between. The CDR3 is CATSSKLQGLAINFGNEQFF. The DNA for the CDR3 is TGTGCCACCAGCAGCAAACTACAGGGTCTAGCGATCAACTTTGGTAATGAGCAGTTCTTC.

The V call is TRBV30, the J call TRBJ2-7; D could derive from TRBD1 or TRBD2 (5 bases each). The CDR3 extends over 13 amino acids. V was clipped by 3 bases and J by 2 bases, with 11 bases between them. The germline gives CDR1 GTSNPN, CDR2 SVGIG (reference sequence). The CDR3 loop reads CAWSRDGPYEQYF. CDR3 nucleotides: TGTGCCTGGAGCCGGGACGGACCCTACGAGCAGTACTTC. Based on the CDR3 plus reference TRBV30 and TRBJ2-7, the full variable domain is SQTIHQWPATLVQPVGSPLSLECTVEGTSNPNLYWYRQAAGRGLQLLFYSVGIGQISSEVPQNLSASRPQDRQFILSSKKLLLSDSGFYLCAWSRDGPYEQYFGPGTRLTVT.

Only a few counts were recorded for this clone. The V and J genes are TRBV11-1 and TRBJ2-1; 11 bases line up with TRBD2. The CDR3 runs to 18 residues. Germline V CDR1 and CDR2: SGHAT, FQDESV (reference sequence). Losses at the gene ends were 5 bases for V and 3 bases for J; bases not matched to a gene: 12. The CDR3 DNA reads as TGTGCCAGCAGCCTATTAGAGTCGGGACTAGCGGTCTACAATGAGCAGTTCTTC. Translation gives CASSLLESGLAVYNEQFF. The variable domain in full, with the rest retrieved from reference TRBV11-1 and TRBJ2-1, is EAEVAQSPRYKITEKSQAVAFWCDPISGHATLYWYRQILGQGPELLVQFQDESVVDDSQLPKDRFSAERLKGVDSTLKIQPAELGDSAMYLCASSLLESGLAVYNEQFFGPGTRLTVL.

The chain is built from TRBV6-1 and TRBJ2-2; a weak D match, TRBD2 (6 bases). This CDR3 has 15 residues. Trimming stripped 6 bases from V and 3 bases from J, with 14 bases between. CDR1 MNHNS and CDR2 SASEGT come from the germline V gene. The chain's CDR3 is CASREDKRDTGELFF. CDR3 DNA: TGTGCCAGCAGGGAGGACAAGCGGGACACCGGGGAGCTGTTTTTT.

This clone was picked up a small number of times. The rearrangement uses TRBV9 and TRBJ2-1, with 8 positions matching TRBD1. The CDR3 sequence is 13 residues long. Losses at the gene ends were 6 bases for V and 5 bases for J; bases not matched to a gene: 4. Germline-derived CDR1 and CDR2 are SGDLS and YYNGEE. CDR3 bases: TGTGCCAGCATCGGACAGGGCGACAATGAGCAGTTCTTC. Protein: CASIGQGDNEQFF.

The gene calls are TRBV28 and TRBJ2-3; D possibly corresponds to TRBD2 (6 bases). The CDR3 length is 17 residues. From germline, CDR1 is MDHEN and CDR2 SYDVKM. Trimming cost V 4 bases and J 3 bases, with 20 bases left between them. The CDR3 spells CASSSPKIADSTDTQYF. CDR3 bases: TGTGCCAGCAGTTCCCCAAAGATAGCGGATAGTACAGATACGCAGTATTTT. The complete variable domain, with remaining parts taken from reference TRBV28 and TRBJ2-3, reads DVKVTQSSRYLVKRTGEKVFLECVQDMDHENMFWYRQDPGLGLRLIYFSYDVKMKEKGDIPEGYSVSREKKERFSLILESASTNQTSMYLCASSSPKIADSTDTQYFGPGTRLTVL.

The chain has TRBV29-1 and TRBJ2-1; no clear D. Per the germline V gene, CDR1 is SQVTM and CDR2 is ANQGSEA. Trimming left V 5 bases short and J 5 bases short, with 19 bases between. CDR3 length equals 15 residues. DNA of the CDR3: TGCAGCGTTTACCTCGGATTTAACGCTAACAATGAGCAGTTCTTC. Translating gives CSVYLGFNANNEQFF.

The chain is built from TRBV13 and TRBJ2-3, with D perhaps TRBD1 (6 bases). Looked up from germline, CDR1 is PRHDT and CDR2 is FYEKMQ (reference sequence). The CDR3 totals 17 residues. The V and J ends lost 0 bases and 2 bases respectively, with 15 bases between them. CDR3 region: CASSLGLGDTDTDTQYF. As DNA, the CDR3 is TGTGCCAGCAGCTTAGGCCTGGGGGACACTGACACAGATACGCAGTATTTT. Full variable domain (rest looked up from reference TRBV13 and TRBJ2-3): AAGVIQSPRHLIKEKRETATLKCYPIPRHDTVYWYQQGPGQDPQFLISFYEKMQSDKGSIPDRFSAQQFSDYHSELNMSSLELGDSALYFCASSLGLGDTDTDTQYFGPGTRLTVL.

The chain joins TRBV11-2 to TRBJ1-1, with D tentatively TRBD1 (5 bases). Trimming left V 1 base short and J 4 bases short, with 13 bases between. The CDR3 contains 15 residues. Germline-derived CDR1 and CDR2 are SGHAT and FQNNGV. The CDR3 DNA reads as TGTGCCAGCAGCTTAGTTGCAGGGCGGACCACTGAAGCTTTCTTT. Translated, it gives CASSLVAGRTTEAFF.

This sequence joins TRBV6-1 and TRBJ1-5; TRBD1 matches 10 bases. From germline, CDR1 is MNHNS and CDR2 SASEGT. With V trimmed by 3 bases and J by 0 bases, 8 bases remained unmatched. This CDR3 has 18 amino acids. The CDR3 coding sequence is TGTGCCAGCAGTGACCCGGACAGGGGGGATTATAGCAATCAGCCCCAGCATTTT. Its protein product is CASSDPDRGDYSNQPQHF.

This chain joins TRBV30 and TRBJ2-7, with no clear D. The germline CDR1 and CDR2 sequences are GTSNPN and SVGIG (reference sequence). The CDR3 has 13 residues. V was pared by 2 bases and J by 9 bases, with 17 bases between. The chain's CDR3 is CAWSKVASSGQYF. CDR3 bases: TGTGCCTGGAGTAAGGTAGCCTCATCGGGGCAGTACTTC.

The J gene is TRBJ1-5, the V gene TRBV15, with a weak D call TRBD1 (5 bases). This CDR3 has 16 amino acids. CDR1 LNHNV and CDR2 YYDKDF come from the germline V gene (reference sequence). Trimming removed 3 bases from V and 4 bases from J, with 16 bases in between. The CDR3 here is CATSRARTGGNQPQHF. For the CDR3, the DNA is TGTGCCACCAGCAGGGCAAGGACCGGGGGGAATCAGCCCCAGCATTTT.

The chain recombines TRBV18 with TRBJ2-5, with unresolved D. The CDR3 runs to 14 residues. The germline CDR1 and CDR2 sequences are KGHSH and LQKENI. V shed 0 bases and J shed 5 bases, with 10 bases lying between them. This CDR3 is CASSPPPERETQYF. The CDR3 DNA follows: TGTGCCAGCTCACCACCCCCCGAAAGGGAGACCCAGTACTTC.

The chain employs TRBV7-9 and TRBJ1-1; D possibly corresponds to TRBD1 (6 bases). Germline V CDR1 and CDR2: SEHNR, FQNEAQ (reference sequence). The CDR3 totals 14 residues. V was shortened by 7 bases and J by 1 base, with 13 bases between the two germline ends. The CDR3 region is CASTLGGGNTEAFF. Written as DNA, the CDR3 is TGTGCCAGCACCCTAGGGGGAGGGAACACTGAAGCTTTCTTT.

The V and J genes are TRBV9 and TRBJ2-3, with TRBD2 matching 9 bases. The CDR3 covers 15 residues. V was clipped by 1 base and J by 6 bases; unmatched bases: 6. From germline, CDR1 is SGDLS and CDR2 YYNGEE. CDR3 protein: CASSVRPGLADTQYF. The CDR3 nucleotides are TGTGCCAGCAGCGTACGACCTGGACTAGCGGATACGCAGTATTTT.

This sequence joins TRBV9 and TRBJ2-2; 8 bases are a match to TRBD2. Germline trimming cut 3 bases from V and 0 bases from J; bases unmatched to any gene: 1. This CDR3 has 15 amino acids. Germline V lookup: CDR1 SGDLS, CDR2 YYNGEE. CDR3 sequence: CASSGTSSNTGELFF. CDR3 coding DNA: TGTGCCAGCAGCGGGACTAGCTCGAACACCGGGGAGCTGTTTTTT.

The V and J genes are TRBV11-2 and TRBJ2-2; D may match TRBD1 or TRBD2 (5 bases each). The V end was cut by 1 base, the J end by 7 bases, with 16 bases between. The CDR3 is 16 residues long. Germline V gene data show CDR1 as SGHAT and CDR2 as FQNNGV. The DNA for the CDR3 is TGTGCCAGCAGCTTAGTAGGGACGGCCATGTTCGGGGAGCTGTTTTTT. Translation gives CASSLVGTAMFGELFF. Drawing the rest from reference TRBV11-2 and TRBJ2-2, the complete variable domain is EAGVAQSPRYKIIEKRQSVAFWCNPISGHATLYWYQQILGQGPKLLIQFQNNGVVDDSQLPKDRFSAERLKGVDSTLKIQPAKLEDSAVYLCASSLVGTAMFGELFFGEGSRLTVL.

As to this clone: Other DNA sequences within the sample encode an identical CDR3. The chain links TRBV18 to TRBJ2-7; the D is unclear. This CDR3 comprises 13 residues. CDR1 KGHSH and CDR2 LQKENI come from the germline V gene. Trimming cost V 0 bases and J 3 bases, with 6 bases left between them. Written as DNA, the CDR3 is TGTGCCAGCTCACCACCGAGAAGCTACGAGCAGTACTTC. Protein sequence: CASSPPRSYEQYF.

This clone is a singleton in its sample. The rearrangement uses TRBV7-3 and TRBJ2-1, with 7 positions matching TRBD2. Unmatched junction bases numbered 11, after V lost 2 bases and J lost 10 bases. Germline loops: CDR1 SGHTA, CDR2 FQGTGA. This CDR3 is 15 amino acids long. In DNA form, the CDR3 reads TGTGCCAGCAGCTTATACCTAGGACTAGACTACGAGCAGTTCTTC. Translating gives CASSLYLGLDYEQFF.

The chain employs TRBV28 and TRBJ2-7; 10 bases align to TRBD2. V shed 4 bases and J 3 bases; nucleotides not matched to a gene: 6. CDR1 and CDR2 from the germline V gene are MDHEN and SYDVKM. The CDR3 contains 15 residues. The CDR3 loop reads CASSSPGTSVYEQYF. CDR3 nucleotide sequence: TGTGCCAGCAGTTCCCCCGGGACTAGCGTCTACGAGCAGTACTTC.

The rearrangement uses TRBV9 and TRBJ2-1, with D uncertain. V was shortened by 0 bases and J by 0 bases, with 10 bases between the two germline ends. The germline CDR1 and CDR2 sequences are SGDLS and YYNGEE. The CDR3 has 16 amino acids. Here the CDR3 reads CASSVEENRSYNEQFF. DNA for the CDR3: TGTGCCAGCAGCGTAGAAGAGAATCGCTCCTACAATGAGCAGTTCTTC.

V is TRBV4-3 and J is TRBJ1-1; tentatively, D is TRBD1 (6 bases). Trimming cost V 5 bases and J 7 bases, with 14 bases left between them. Germline assignment: CDR1 LGHNA and CDR2 YSLEER. This CDR3 is 13 amino acids long. The CDR3 here is CASSSDRTLEAFF. In DNA form, the CDR3 reads TGCGCCAGCAGCTCAGACAGGACTCTTGAAGCTTTCTTT.

The table lists this clone with a count of one. The CDR3 region is CASSPLPGQKETQYF. The CDR3 DNA reads TGTGCCAGCAGCCCTTTGCCGGGACAGAAAGAGACCCAGTACTTC. The V and J genes are TRBV21-1 and TRBJ2-5; the table's D call, TRBD1, has no DNA check behind it. TRBV21-1 is reported as a pseudogene. This CDR3 is 15 amino acids long.

The CDR3 bases are TGTGCCAGCAGCGTATACAGGAGGACAGGCCCTTACCTACCCTACGAGCAGTACTTC. It encodes CASSVYRRTGPYLPYEQYF. The chain uses TRBV11-2 and TRBJ2-7; 7 bases match TRBD1. V was pared by 5 bases and J by 2 bases, with 21 bases of the junction left unmatched. This CDR3 contains 19 residues. Germline CDR1 and CDR2: SGHAT and FQNNGV.

The V gene is TRBV28, the J gene TRBJ2-7; TRBD1 agrees at 12 bases. The CDR3 loop spans 14 amino acids. The ends lost 8 bases at V and 6 bases at J; junction bases unmatched: 8. Germline V gene sequence: CDR1 MDHEN, CDR2 SYDVKM. The CDR3 DNA reads as TGTGCCAGCGGCGACCGGGACAGGGGGCGCGAGCAGTACTTC. Amino acids: CASGDRDRGREQYF. The variable domain in full, with the rest retrieved from reference TRBV28 and TRBJ2-7, is DVKVTQSSRYLVKRTGEKVFLECVQDMDHENMFWYRQDPGLGLRLIYFSYDVKMKEKGDIPEGYSVSREKKERFSLILESASTNQTSMYLCASGDRDRGREQYFGPGTRLTVT.

This CDR3 is CASSLRLAGHTYEQYF. Here the CDR3 DNA reads TGTGCCAGCAGTTTAAGGTTAGCGGGTCATACCTACGAGCAGTACTTC. The V gene is TRBV27, the J gene TRBJ2-7, with 7 bases lining up with TRBD2. The trim removed 2 bases at V and 2 bases at J, leaving 9 bases unmatched. CDR1 MNHEY and CDR2 SMNVEV come from the germline V gene (reference sequence). CDR3 size: 16 residues.

The chain recombines TRBV29-1 with TRBJ1-4, with 7 positions matching TRBD1. This CDR3 has 13 residues. From germline, CDR1 is SQVTM and CDR2 ANQGSEA. The V segment lost 5 bases and the J segment 4 bases; nucleotides outside the gene matches: 4. The CDR3 nucleotides are TGCAGCGTTATAAGACAGGGTAATGAAAAACTGTTTTTT. It encodes CSVIRQGNEKLFF.

V usage is TRBV10-3 and J usage is TRBJ2-7, with D uncertain. The CDR3 consists of 14 residues. V was trimmed by 4 bases and J by 2 bases, leaving 12 bases between them. Germline CDR1 is ENHRY and CDR2 is SYGVKD. This chain's CDR3 is CAISVEVYPYEQYF. The CDR3 DNA follows: TGTGCCATCAGTGTTGAGGTTTACCCCTACGAGCAGTACTTC.

The chain couples TRBV11-2 to TRBJ2-1, with 13 bases matching TRBD2. J was trimmed by 7 bases and V by 3 bases; bases with no gene match: 9. There are 17 residues in the CDR3. From germline, CDR1 is SGHAT and CDR2 FQNNGV. The CDR3 coding sequence is TGTGCCAGCAGCTTTAGTCCCGGGACTAGCGGGATAAATGAGCAGTTCTTC. Residues: CASSFSPGTSGINEQFF.

This chain joins TRBV5-6 and TRBJ2-7; no clear D. V lost 4 bases to trimming and J lost 0 bases, with 14 bases between them. This CDR3 region has 15 residues. Germline V gene lookup returns CDR1 SGHDT and CDR2 YYEEEE. CDR3 in DNA: TGTGCCAGCAGCCAGCCCTCAGAGAACTCCTACGAGCAGTACTTC. Translating gives CASSQPSENSYEQYF.

With regard to this clone: Other DNA sequences in the sample encode the same CDR3. This chain uses TRBV2 with TRBJ2-1, with 9 nucleotides matching TRBD2. CDR3 length: 15 amino acids. The ends lost 3 bases at V and 0 bases at J; junction bases unmatched: 0. The germline V gene has CDR1 SNHLY and CDR2 FYNNEI. The CDR3 region is CASSDSGSSYNEQFF. In DNA, the CDR3 is TGTGCCAGCAGTGATAGCGGGAGCTCCTACAATGAGCAGTTCTTC.